These T cell receptor beta chains were read from a single sample in a study of T cell responses to AZD1222 COVID-19 vaccine. Only in-frame clones appear in the TCRdb table, and some are missing; sequencing was by immunoSEQ multiplex PCR. Of around 150,000 clones listed, 85% to 95% are singletons. Here the sequenced sample was peripheral blood, taken 28 days after the second AZD1222 dose. The receptors were gathered from an adult who received the AZD1222 COVID-19 vaccine. Both conserved end residues are part of each CDR3. Fields, in order: V gene, D gene, J gene, clone size, CDR3 protein, CDR3 DNA. D genes are given only for firm matches. Clone size is stated in some rows and not others, as once, few, many or a class when expanded.

>TRBV5-1|.|TRBJ1-3|.
CASSLGALSWDTIYF
TGCGCCAGCAGCTTGGGAGCTCTCTCTTGGGACACCATATATTTT
>TRBV7-9|TRBD1|TRBJ1-2|.
CASSLKDRTYGYTF
TGTGCCAGCAGCTTAAAGGACAGGACGTATGGCTACACCTTC
>TRBV6-1|.|TRBJ1-2|.
CASSEVVRVYGYTF
TGTGCCAGCAGTGAAGTGGTAAGGGTCTATGGCTACACCTTC
>TRBV19|TRBD1|TRBJ2-6|.
CASRGYNTGTVAF
TGTGCCAGTAGGGGCTATAACACCGGGACAGTTGCTTTC
>TRBV7-9|.|TRBJ2-5|.
CASSSPGGTRWEETQYF
TGTGCCAGCAGCTCCCCCGGCGGGACAAGATGGGAAGAGACCCAGTACTTC
>TRBV28|.|TRBJ1-1|.
CASSLYGANTEAFF
TGTGCCAGCAGTTTATATGGGGCGAACACTGAAGCTTTCTTT
>TRBV10-3|TRBD1|TRBJ1-6|.
CAMRGPPYSPLHF
TGTGCCATGAGGGGGCCCCCGTATTCACCCCTCCACTTT
>TRBV28|.|TRBJ1-1|medium-sized
CASSWGSGAEAFF
TGTGCCAGCAGTTGGGGCTCCGGGGCTGAAGCTTTCTTT
>TRBV28|TRBD2|TRBJ2-1|.
CASSRAGEGGNEQFF
TGTGCCAGCAGTAGGGCGGGAGAAGGAGGCAATGAGCAGTTCTTC
>TRBV12-3/TRBV12-4|.|TRBJ1-1|once
CASSFDLGTEAFF
TGTGCCAGCAGTTTCGATCTGGGCACTGAAGCTTTCTTT
>TRBV6-6|.|TRBJ2-7|.
CASSYSIRDLSYEQYF
TGTGCCAGCAGTTATTCGATCCGGGACCTCTCCTACGAGCAGTACTTC
>TRBV7-8|TRBD2|TRBJ2-1|.
CASSSYPFGTSGREGDNEQFF
TGTGCCAGCAGCTCCTACCCGTTCGGGACTAGCGGGAGGGAGGGGGATAATGAGCAGTTCTTC
>TRBV5-1|.|TRBJ1-4|.
CASSLGPTNEKLFF
TGCGCCAGCAGCCTGGGGCCAACTAATGAAAAACTGTTTTTT
>TRBV20-1|TRBD1|TRBJ2-5|.
CSARTGFDQYF
TGCAGTGCACGGACAGGGTTCGACCAGTACTTC
>TRBV9|TRBD1|TRBJ1-2|.
CASSPRTGGVNGYTF
TGTGCCAGCAGTCCAAGGACAGGGGGCGTGAACGGCTACACCTTC
>TRBV30|.|TRBJ1-2|.
CAWSPRAYGYTF
TGTGCCTGGAGCCCCAGGGCCTATGGCTACACCTTC
>TRBV27|.|TRBJ2-7|.
CASSPRGQSYEQYF
TGTGCCAGCAGTCCCCGCGGGCAGTCCTACGAGCAGTACTTC
>TRBV27|.|TRBJ1-1|.
CANPTNSEAFF
TGTGCCAACCCGACTAACTCTGAAGCTTTCTTT
>TRBV28|.|TRBJ1-2|.
CASSSFHRVGYTF
TGTGCCAGCAGTTCTTTTCACAGGGTTGGCTACACCTTC
>TRBV18|TRBD1|TRBJ2-1|.
CASSPHRGQSSYNEQFF
TGTGCCAGCTCACCACATCGGGGACAGAGCTCCTACAATGAGCAGTTCTTC
>TRBV7-9|.|TRBJ1-2|once
CASSPPMTGRYYGYTF
TGTGCCAGCAGCCCACCAATGACGGGGAGGTACTATGGCTACACCTTC
>TRBV5-5|.|TRBJ2-7|few
CASSLGGWKDGTYEQYF
TGTGCCAGCAGCTTGGGGGGGTGGAAGGACGGAACCTACGAGCAGTACTTC
>TRBV30|.|TRBJ2-2|once
CAWCDGSVGTGELFF
TGTGCCTGGTGTGATGGATCGGTAGGCACCGGGGAGCTGTTTTTT
>TRBV9|.|TRBJ2-3|.
CASSPGSQLGDTQYF
TGTGCCAGCAGCCCAGGCTCCCAACTAGGAGATACGCAGTATTTT
>TRBV4-1|.|TRBJ2-7|.
CASSQEGSYEQYF
TGCGCCAGCAGCCAAGAGGGGTCCTACGAGCAGTACTTC
>TRBV7-9|TRBD1|TRBJ2-3|.
CASRPQGAGDTQYF
TGTGCCAGCAGGCCACAGGGGGCTGGAGATACGCAGTATTTT
>TRBV19|TRBD1|TRBJ2-7|.
CASTRTGDHEQYF
TGTGCCAGTACGAGGACAGGGGACCACGAGCAGTACTTC
>TRBV28|TRBD1|TRBJ1-2|.
CASSFGGTGSYGYTF
TGTGCCAGCAGTTTTGGCGGGACAGGGTCTTATGGCTACACCTTC
>TRBV6-5|.|TRBJ1-4|.
CASSVDRRNEKLFF
TGTGCCAGCAGCGTCGACAGGAGGAATGAAAAACTGTTTTTT
>TRBV2|TRBD1|TRBJ1-4|.
CASRSLGQGIKLFF
TGTGCCAGCAGGAGCTTAGGACAGGGCATAAAACTGTTTTTT
>TRBV11-2|TRBD1|TRBJ2-7|.
CASSLSWDRDYEQYF
TGTGCCAGCAGCTTGTCGTGGGACAGGGACTACGAGCAGTACTTC
>TRBV5-4|TRBD2|TRBJ2-1|.
CASSSTSGRWNEQFF
TGTGCCAGCAGCTCGACTAGCGGGAGGTGGAATGAGCAGTTCTTC
>TRBV6-5|.|TRBJ2-2|.
CASSDDGGITGELFF
TGTGCCAGCAGCGACGATGGGGGCATCACCGGGGAGCTGTTTTTT
>TRBV9|.|TRBJ1-3|.
CASSSFDSGNTIYF
TGTGCCAGCAGCAGCTTTGACTCTGGAAACACCATATATTTT
>TRBV3-1/TRBV3-2|.|TRBJ2-1|.
CASSQGHSRGNEQFF
TGTGCCAGCAGCCAAGGGCACTCCCGGGGCAATGAGCAGTTCTTC
>TRBV30|.|TRBJ2-7|.
CAWSWKARIPYEQYF
TGTGCCTGGAGTTGGAAGGCCCGGATACCCTACGAGCAGTACTTC
>TRBV5-5|.|TRBJ1-2|.
CASSLEPGPYGYTF
TGTGCCAGCAGCTTGGAGCCCGGACCCTATGGCTACACCTTC
>TRBV6-5|.|TRBJ1-1|.
CASSSTPLSTEAFF
TGTGCCAGCAGTTCCACCCCCCTGAGCACTGAAGCTTTCTTT
>TRBV4-3|.|TRBJ1-5|.
CASSPEGGAGQPQHF
TGCGCCAGCAGCCCAGAGGGCGGGGCGGGACAGCCCCAGCATTTT
>TRBV6-2/TRBV6-3|TRBD2|TRBJ2-1|.
CASSFVLAGDEQFF
TGTGCCAGCAGTTTTGTTCTAGCGGGAGATGAGCAGTTCTTC
>TRBV30|.|TRBJ1-4|.
CAWKGTGSEKLFF
TGTGCCTGGAAAGGAACAGGGAGTGAAAAACTGTTTTTT
>TRBV5-6|TRBD1|TRBJ1-2|.
CASSPRSGTGQVYGYTF
TGTGCCAGCAGCCCACGGTCCGGGACAGGGCAAGTCTATGGCTACACCTTC
>TRBV6-5|TRBD2|TRBJ2-3|.
CASSSLARTDTQYF
TGTGCCAGCAGTTCACTAGCGCGCACAGATACGCAGTATTTT
>TRBV28|TRBD2|TRBJ2-7|.
CATSLAGGFYEQYF
TGTGCCACCTCTTTAGCGGGAGGTTTCTACGAGCAGTACTTC
>TRBV27|.|TRBJ1-2|.
CASSLSKGAWGYTF
TGTGCCAGCAGTTTATCGAAAGGGGCTTGGGGCTACACCTTC
>TRBV28|.|TRBJ1-3|few
CASSLPFSGNTIYF
TGTGCCAGCAGTTTACCGTTCTCTGGAAACACCATATATTTT
>TRBV6-6|.|TRBJ2-1|.
CASRGRGEQFF
TGTGCCAGCAGGGGGCGAGGTGAGCAGTTCTTC
>TRBV24-1|.|TRBJ2-6|.
CATSDDTGANVLTF
TGTGCCACCAGCGACGATACTGGGGCCAACGTCCTGACTTTC
>TRBV27|.|TRBJ1-6|few
CASSLGGSGNSPLHF
TGTGCCAGCAGTTTAGGGGGGTCTGGTAATTCACCCCTCCACTTT
>TRBV3-1/TRBV3-2|.|TRBJ2-2|.
CASSQVDWDSQRIRGTGELFF
TGTGCCAGCAGCCAAGTGGATTGGGACTCCCAGCGGATCAGGGGCACCGGGGAGCTGTTTTTT
>TRBV11-2|TRBD1|TRBJ1-2|.
CASRALRTGDNYGYTF
TGTGCCTCTCGCGCCCTCCGGACAGGGGATAACTATGGCTACACCTTC
>TRBV18|.|TRBJ2-7|.
CASRDATYEQYF
TGTGCCAGCCGGGACGCCACCTACGAGCAGTACTTC
>TRBV7-2|.|TRBJ1-2|once
CASSPNGVFDGYTF
TGTGCCAGCAGTCCCAACGGGGTATTTGATGGCTACACCTTC
>TRBV9|.|TRBJ2-3|.
CASTSGRGSTDTQYF
TGTGCCAGCACTTCAGGGAGGGGGTCCACAGATACGCAGTATTTT
>TRBV5-4|.|TRBJ2-2|.
CASSFDNINTGELFF
TGTGCCAGCAGCTTTGACAATATAAACACCGGGGAGCTGTTTTTT
>TRBV7-6|TRBD1|TRBJ2-1|.
CASSRGQGNNEQFF
TGTGCCAGCAGCCGGGGACAGGGGAACAATGAGCAGTTCTTC
>TRBV29-1|.|TRBJ2-1|.
CSVVFTPRLRKGGPYNEQFF
TGCAGCGTTGTCTTTACCCCTAGACTTCGTAAGGGAGGCCCCTACAATGAGCAGTTCTTC
>TRBV11-2|TRBD2|TRBJ2-1|.
CASSKNLAGLYNEQFF
TGTGCCAGCAGCAAGAACCTAGCGGGACTGTACAATGAGCAGTTCTTC
>TRBV6-5|.|TRBJ1-4|.
CASRPYSSTNEKLFF
TGTGCCAGCAGACCGTACTCTTCAACTAATGAAAAACTGTTTTTT